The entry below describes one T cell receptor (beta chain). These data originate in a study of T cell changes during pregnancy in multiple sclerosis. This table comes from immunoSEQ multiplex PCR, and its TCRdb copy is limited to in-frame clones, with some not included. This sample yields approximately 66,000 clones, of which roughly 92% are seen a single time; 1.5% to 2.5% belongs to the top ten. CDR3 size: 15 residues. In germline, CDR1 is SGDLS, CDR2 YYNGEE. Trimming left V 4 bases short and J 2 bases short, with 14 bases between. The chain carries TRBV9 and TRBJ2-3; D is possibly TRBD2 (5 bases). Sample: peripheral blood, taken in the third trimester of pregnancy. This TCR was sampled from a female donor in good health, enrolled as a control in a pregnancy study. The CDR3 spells CASSPTSSATDTQYF. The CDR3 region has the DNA TGTGCCAGCAGCCCCACTAGTTCCGCCACAGATACGCAGTATTTT.